This T cell receptor (beta chain) was sequenced during a study of T cells in Graves' hyperthyroidism and ophthalmopathy. Study summary: Blood was drawn when the patient was first diagnosed and still untreated.

This clonotype has at least ten counts. This CDR3 is 14 amino acids long. Trimming stripped 4 bases from V and 7 bases from J, with 19 bases between. The germline V gene has CDR1 SQVTM and CDR2 ANQGSEA. What was amplified from RNA transcripts were TCR beta CDR3 regions. When the TCR CDR3 underwent first-round RT-PCR, the HTBI primer set was used. Each CDR3 protein gets one entry after TCRdb re-called the multiplex PCR reads with MiXCR. This sample carries under 350,000 distinct CDR3 sequences, about 21% of them seen once, and the ten largest clones take about 50%. The receptor was isolated from a woman between 45 and 60 years old with Graves' hyperthyroidism. The sequencing input was blood. The genes are TRBV29-1 and TRBJ1-1; D is perhaps TRBD1 (5 bases). The CDR3, as DNA: TGCAGCGTTGTCGGAGGGACCCTAAGGGGTGAAGCTTTCTTT. Its protein product is CSVVGGTLRGEAFF.